Presented here are 14 T cell receptor beta chains from one specimen sequenced in a study of response to subunit inactivated influenza vaccine (dated by TCRdb to the late 2010s). Library preparation employed RT-PCR. Instrument used: Illumina HiSeq 2500. Starting from the raw public reads, TCRdb applied fastp trimming at Q25, assembled clones with MiXCR and retained in-frame beta chains. Merged by CDR3 protein, the rows form single entries marked with the most common genes and DNA. This sample holds over 450,000 distinct CDR3 sequences; 13% were observed only once. The leading ten clones occupy about an eighth of the sample. Per the publication, the time point label means: around 45 days after influenza vaccine administration. Sequences were derived from PBMCs from blood, sampled roughly 46 days after vaccination. Every receptor here comes from a man aged 50-59 years who received an inactivated influenza vaccine. Donor details come from another sample of the same person, matched by shared clones.

The chain links TRBV15 to TRBJ2-2; D is possibly TRBD1 or TRBD2 (5 bases each). CDR1 and CDR2 from the germline V gene are LNHNV and YYDKDF (reference sequence). V lost 4 bases, J lost 1 base, and 13 bases lay in between. The CDR3 contains 16 residues. CDR3: CATSTPEGQNTGELFF. The CDR3 nucleotides are TGTGCCACCAGCACCCCCGAGGGGCAGAACACCGGGGAGCTGTTTTTT.

As concerns this clonotype: A read error may be the cause here, since a much bigger clone is one base away. The V call is TRBV28, the J call TRBJ1-5; D is undetermined. The CDR3 consists of 16 residues. Per the germline V gene, CDR1 is MDHEN and CDR2 is SYDVKM. Trimming took 4 bases from V and 0 from J, leaving 13 bases between them. This CDR3 reads CASSSWGRRSNQPQHF. The DNA of the CDR3 is TGTGCCAGCAGTTCTTGGGGAAGACGTAGCAATCAGCCCCAGCATTTT.

V gene TRBV10-3 combines with J gene TRBJ2-2; tentatively, D is TRBD1 (5 bases). Per the germline V gene, CDR1 is ENHRY and CDR2 is SYGVKD. V lost 7 bases, J lost 3 bases, and 12 bases lay in between. The CDR3 is made up of 14 amino acids. This CDR3 is CAITPRVDTGELFF. In DNA form, the CDR3 reads TGTGCCATCACGCCCAGGGTGGACACCGGGGAGCTGTTTTTT.

The rearrangement joins TRBV4-3 to TRBJ2-1; D is perhaps TRBD2 (6 bases). The CDR3 sequence is 14 residues long. The germline V gene has CDR1 LGHNA and CDR2 YSLEER. Trimming cost V 3 bases and J 15 bases, with 21 bases left between them. In DNA form, the CDR3 reads TGCGCCAGCAGCCACCGGACCCGGGACGGAGGGCGGTTCTTC. Translation gives CASSHRTRDGGRFF.

This rearrangement joins TRBV10-3 to TRBJ1-2; 8 bases align to TRBD1. Germline values: CDR1 ENHRY, CDR2 SYGVKD. V was pared by 9 bases and J by 3 bases, with 6 bases of the junction left unmatched. The CDR3 is made up of 13 amino acids. The CDR3 region has the DNA TGTGCCATTCAGGGGGGACAGGACTATGGCTACACCTTC. Protein sequence: CAIQGGQDYGYTF.

The V gene is TRBV7-9, the J gene TRBJ2-7; the match to TRBD2 covers 7 bases. The ends lost 1 base at V and 6 bases at J; junction bases unmatched: 12. CDR1 SEHNR and CDR2 FQNEAQ come from the germline V gene (reference sequence). The CDR3 is 16 amino acids. The CDR3 DNA is TGTGCCAGCAGCTTAGTAAGTTGGGAGGGAAGGCGCGAGCAGTACTTC. Its translation is CASSLVSWEGRREQYF.

The CDR3 coding sequence is TGTGCCACCAGCTCACTAGCGGGAGGAAATACGCAGTATTTT. This translates into CATSSLAGGNTQYF. The V and J genes are TRBV15 and TRBJ2-3; 12 nucleotides line up with TRBD2. V shed 5 bases, J shed 7 bases, and the junction held 4 bases outside the gene matches. Germline V gene data show CDR1 as LNHNV and CDR2 as YYDKDF (reference sequence). The CDR3 contains 14 residues.

The V gene is TRBV18, the J gene TRBJ2-7; TRBD1 matches 11 bases. Per the germline V gene, CDR1 is KGHSH and CDR2 is LQKENI. The CDR3 loop spans 17 amino acids. J was trimmed by 2 bases and V by 2 bases; bases with no gene match: 8. The CDR3 sequence is CASSPIGQGASPYEQYF. The DNA of the CDR3 is TGTGCCAGCTCACCAATCGGACAGGGGGCTTCCCCCTACGAGCAGTACTTC.

The J gene is TRBJ2-7, the V gene TRBV7-2; D is undetermined. Germline lookup yields CDR1 SGHTA and CDR2 FQGNSA. V was trimmed by 5 bases and J by 3 bases, leaving 11 bases between them. The CDR3 covers 13 residues. This CDR3 reads CASSPNPYYEQYF. The CDR3 coding sequence is TGTGCCAGCAGCCCAAACCCATACTACGAGCAGTACTTC.

A few counts support this clonotype. V is TRBV15 and J is TRBJ1-3; 7 bases are a match to TRBD1. With V trimmed by 2 bases and J by 0 bases, 7 bases remained unmatched. The CDR3 runs to 17 residues. Germline assignment: CDR1 LNHNV and CDR2 YYDKDF (reference sequence). CDR3 loop: CATSRYLTGDSGNTIYF. CDR3 bases: TGTGCCACCAGCAGATACCTAACAGGGGACTCTGGAAACACCATATATTTT.

There are a few counts of this clonotype. In nucleotides, the CDR3 is TGTGCCAGCAGACCAAAAGGGCCGGGACTGGGGGCATTAGAGCAGTTCTTC. It specifies CASRPKGPGLGALEQFF. V gene TRBV7-2 combines with J gene TRBJ2-1, with D perhaps matching TRBD1 or TRBD2 (6 bases each). V shed 6 bases and J shed 10 bases, with 28 bases lying between them. CDR3 length: 17 amino acids. The germline gives CDR1 SGHTA, CDR2 FQGNSA.

This clonotype was counted many times. The rearrangement joins TRBV6-5 to TRBJ2-7; D not certain. The CDR3 is made up of 13 amino acids. Germline CDR1 and CDR2: MNHEY and SVGAGI. Trimming shortened V by 0 bases and J by 3 bases, and 6 bases separated the two germline ends. The CDR3 here is CASSYSGNYEQYF. Here the CDR3 DNA reads TGTGCCAGCAGTTACTCGGGGAACTACGAGCAGTACTTC.

The V and J genes are TRBV7-3 and TRBJ2-1; unclear D gene. The CDR3 loop spans 13 amino acids. The germline CDR1 and CDR2 sequences are SGHTA and FQGTGA. V was shortened by 0 bases and J by 8 bases, with 8 bases between the two germline ends. In DNA form, the CDR3 reads TGTGCCAGCAGCTTAACACTTCGGGATGAGCAGTTCTTC. It codes for CASSLTLRDEQFF.

V gene TRBV9 combines with J gene TRBJ2-7, with 8 bases aligning to TRBD1. Trimming cost V 3 bases and J 0 bases; bases outside gene matches: 5. Germline V gene data show CDR1 as SGDLS and CDR2 as YYNGEE. This CDR3 spans 15 amino acids. The CDR3 is CASSAGQGNSYEQYF. The CDR3 region has the DNA TGTGCCAGCAGCGCCGGACAGGGCAACTCCTACGAGCAGTACTTC.